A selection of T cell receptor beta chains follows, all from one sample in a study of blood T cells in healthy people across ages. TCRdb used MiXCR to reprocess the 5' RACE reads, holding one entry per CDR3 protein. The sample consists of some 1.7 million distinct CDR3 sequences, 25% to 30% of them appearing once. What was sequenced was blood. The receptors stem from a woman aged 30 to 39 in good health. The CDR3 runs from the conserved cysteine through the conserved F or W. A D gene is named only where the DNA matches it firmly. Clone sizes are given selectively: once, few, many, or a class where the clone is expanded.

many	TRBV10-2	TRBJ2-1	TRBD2	CASTQLGLAGDNEQFF	TGCGCCAGCACTCAGCTGGGACTAGCGGGGGACAATGAGCAGTTCTTC
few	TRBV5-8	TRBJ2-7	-	CASSYWGVGEQYF	TGTGCCAGCAGTTACTGGGGGGTCGGGGAGCAGTACTTC
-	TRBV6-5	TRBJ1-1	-	CASSYSGAMGAFF	TGTGCCAGCAGTTACTCTGGGGCGATGGGAGCTTTCTTT
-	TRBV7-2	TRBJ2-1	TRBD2	CASRLLLAGGPPYNEQFF	TGTGCCAGCAGACTACTACTAGCGGGAGGGCCCCCCTACAATGAGCAGTTCTTC
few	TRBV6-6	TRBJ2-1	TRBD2	CASSSKRELTVEQFF	TGTGCCAGCAGTAGCAAGCGGGAGTTAACTGTTGAGCAGTTCTTC
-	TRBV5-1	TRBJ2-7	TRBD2	CASSFSFQGRTSASYEQYF	TGCGCCAGCAGCTTTTCATTCCAGGGCAGGACTAGCGCGTCCTACGAGCAGTACTTC
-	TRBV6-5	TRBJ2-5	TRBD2	CASSYLRRGSVETQYF	TGTGCCAGCAGTTACCTCCGGCGGGGGAGCGTAGAGACCCAGTACTTC
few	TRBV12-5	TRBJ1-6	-	CASGLVQGSYNSPLHF	TGTGCTAGTGGTTTGGTACAGGGCTCCTATAATTCACCCCTCCACTTT
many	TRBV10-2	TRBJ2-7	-	CASRGDRYEQYF	TGCGCCAGCAGGGGAGACAGGTACGAGCAGTACTTC
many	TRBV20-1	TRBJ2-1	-	CSAEAANSYNEQFF	TGCAGTGCGGAGGCCGCTAACTCCTACAATGAGCAGTTCTTC
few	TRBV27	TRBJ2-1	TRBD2	CASSGAGSHYNEQFF	TGTGCCAGCAGTGGAGCGGGAAGCCACTACAATGAGCAGTTCTTC
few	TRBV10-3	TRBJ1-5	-	CAISATGYGAQHF	TGTGCCATCAGTGCCACCGGCTATGGAGCCCAGCATTTT
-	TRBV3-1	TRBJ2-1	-	CASSQTSVGGAFEQFF	TGTGCCAGCAGCCAAACGTCGGTGGGCGGGGCGTTTGAGCAGTTCTTC
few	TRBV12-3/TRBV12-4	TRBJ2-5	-	CASTPAAGDRPQYF	TGTGCCAGCACCCCAGCCGCGGGGGACAGGCCCCAGTACTTC
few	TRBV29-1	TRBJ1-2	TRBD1	CSVEGTGGFYGYTF	TGCAGCGTTGAAGGGACAGGGGGCTTTTATGGCTACACCTTC
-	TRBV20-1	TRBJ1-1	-	CSARDRRGGLNTEAFF	TGCAGTGCTAGAGATAGGCGTGGCGGTTTGAACACTGAAGCTTTCTTT
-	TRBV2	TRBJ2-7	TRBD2	CVSSEEGLVRNEQYF	TGTGTCAGCAGTGAGGAGGGACTAGTAAGGAACGAGCAGTACTTC
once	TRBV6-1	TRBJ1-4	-	CTTQGGREKLFF	TGTACCACCCAAGGGGGACGCGAAAAACTGTTTTTT
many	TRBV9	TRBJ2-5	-	CASSSSRGDEETQYF	TGTGCCAGCAGCAGTTCCCGGGGAGACGAAGAGACCCAGTACTTC
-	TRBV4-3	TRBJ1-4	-	CASSQDRGFSEKLFF	TGCGCCAGCAGCCAAGATAGGGGTTTCAGTGAAAAACTGTTTTTT